What follows are 12 T cell receptor beta chains derived from one specimen sequenced in a study of T cells in Graves' hyperthyroidism and ophthalmopathy. The source material, RNA transcripts, was used to amplify TCR beta CDR3 regions. The HTBI primer set drove a first-round RT-PCR of the TCR CDR3. MiXCR, run by TCRdb on the multiplex PCR reads, gives a single entry per CDR3 protein. The repertoire holds hundreds of thousands of distinct CDR3 sequences, with about a fifth as singletons. Source material: blood. The receptors shown here come from a man aged 25 to 40 with Graves' ophthalmopathy.

At least ten counts were recorded for this clonotype. The chain uses TRBV20-1 and TRBJ2-1; 9 bases line up with TRBD2. The J segment lost 2 bases and the V segment lost 6 bases, leaving 2 bases of the junction unmatched. CDR3 length: 13 residues. CDR1 and CDR2 from the germline V gene are DFQATT and SNEGSKA (reference sequence). The CDR3 DNA reads TGCAGTGCCGCTAGCGGGACCTACAATGAGCAGTTCTTC. Translation: CSAASGTYNEQFF.

This clonotype was counted only a few times. The V call is TRBV20-1, the J call TRBJ2-1; tentative D call: TRBD1 (5 bases). Trimming stripped 1 base from V and 0 bases from J, with 16 bases between. Germline-derived CDR1 and CDR2 are DFQATT and SNEGSKA (reference sequence). This CDR3 has 17 amino acids. CDR3 sequence (DNA): TGCAGTGCTAGAGGAGCAGGGCTAAAAAACTCCTACAATGAGCAGTTCTTC. Its protein is CSARGAGLKNSYNEQFF.

This clonotype was seen a handful of times. The gene calls are TRBV29-1 and TRBJ1-2, with a possible D match to TRBD1 (6 bases). Germline V gene lookup returns CDR1 SQVTM and CDR2 ANQGSEA. This CDR3 region has 12 residues. V was trimmed by 6 bases and J by 6 bases, leaving 14 bases between them. CDR3 DNA sequence: TGCAGCGTCGGACAGAAAGCCGATGGCTACACCTTC. Encoded protein: CSVGQKADGYTF. Filled out from reference TRBV29-1 and TRBJ1-2, the complete variable domain reads SAVISQKPSRDICQRGTSLTIQCQVDSQVTMMFWYRQQPGQSLTLIATANQGSEATYESGFVIDKFPISRPNLTFSTLTVSNMSPEDSSIYLCSVGQKADGYTFGSGTRLTVV.

Only a few counts were recorded for this clonotype. The rearrangement links TRBV6-1 to TRBJ1-2, with no clear D. The CDR3 loop spans 13 amino acids. Germline V gene lookup returns CDR1 MNHNS and CDR2 SASEGT. Deletions cut 1 base from V and 2 bases from J, with 5 bases between. The CDR3: CASSEGGNYGYTF. CDR3 DNA: TGTGCCAGCAGTGAAGGGGGAAACTATGGCTACACCTTC.

V usage is TRBV7-8 and J usage is TRBJ2-1; D ambiguous. The CDR3 sequence is 16 residues long. The V gene's germline CDR1 is SGHVS and CDR2 FQNEAQ. Trimming removed 1 base at V and 4 bases at J, with 14 bases between. CDR3 in amino acids: CASSLGRARRYNEQFF. CDR3 nucleotides: TGTGCCAGCAGCTTAGGCCGGGCCCGACGGTACAATGAGCAGTTCTTC.

The CDR3 DNA sequence: TGTGCCATCAGTGAGCAGGGGGTTGAGCAGTTCTTC. It translates to CAISEQGVEQFF. The chain joins TRBV10-3 to TRBJ2-1; 7 bases fit TRBD1. CDR1 and CDR2 (germline): ENHRY, SYGVKD. With V trimmed by 2 bases and J by 9 bases, 1 base remained unmatched. CDR3 length equals 12 residues.

This clonotype was detected many times. The CDR3 DNA is TGTGCCAGCAGCCTCGGGACCGACAGCTCCTACGAGCAGTACTTC. It encodes CASSLGTDSSYEQYF. The chain is built from TRBV3-1 and TRBJ2-7; TRBD1 or TRBD2 may be the D gene (5 bases each). Germline CDR1 reads LGHDT; CDR2 reads YNNKEL (reference sequence). The CDR3 covers 15 residues. With 4 bases removed from V and 0 bases from J, the gap between germline ends came to 13 bases.

The rearrangement uses TRBV28 and TRBJ2-1; 9 bases are a match to TRBD2. After removal of 4 bases from V and 8 bases from J, the junction contained 12 bases not matched to a gene. This CDR3 has 16 residues. The V gene's germline CDR1 is MDHEN and CDR2 SYDVKM. In DNA form, the CDR3 reads TGTGCCAGCAGTTGGGGGGTGCTAGCGGGACGAGATGAGCAGTTCTTC. Residues: CASSWGVLAGRDEQFF. The full variable domain, its missing parts supplied by reference TRBV28 and TRBJ2-1, is DVKVTQSSRYLVKRTGEKVFLECVQDMDHENMFWYRQDPGLGLRLIYFSYDVKMKEKGDIPEGYSVSREKKERFSLILESASTNQTSMYLCASSWGVLAGRDEQFFGPGTRLTVL.

The V and J genes are TRBV14 and TRBJ1-2; the D gene is possibly TRBD1 (5 bases). The germline V and J ends were trimmed by 2 bases and 4 bases, with 14 bases remaining between them. In germline, CDR1 is SGHDN, CDR2 FVKESK. The CDR3 runs 15 residues. DNA of the CDR3: TGTGCCAGCAGCCAACAGGGACCCATTGCCTATGGCTACACCTTC. It yields the protein CASSQQGPIAYGYTF.

A remark on this clonotype: This may arise from a read error, as a much more abundant clone is one base away. The V and J genes are TRBV30 and TRBJ1-1; 7 bases fit TRBD1. The CDR3 length is 14 residues. The V gene's germline CDR1 is GTSNPN and CDR2 SVGIG (reference sequence). With V trimmed by 3 bases and J by 2 bases, 6 bases remained unmatched. CDR3 in amino acids: CAWRVGTANTEAFF. As DNA, the CDR3 is TGTGCCTGGAGAGTCGGGACAGCTAACACTGAAGCTTTCTTT.

V gene TRBV30 combines with J gene TRBJ1-3; 7 bases line up with TRBD1. The V and J ends lost 4 bases and 3 bases, in that order; junction bases with no gene match: 3. This CDR3 is built from 13 residues. The V gene's germline CDR1 is GTSNPN and CDR2 SVGIG (reference sequence). In DNA form, the CDR3 reads TGTGCCTGGACCGGACAGGTTGGAAACACCATATATTTT. It specifies CAWTGQVGNTIYF.

There are a few counts of this clonotype. The rearrangement joins TRBV28 to TRBJ1-6; maybe TRBD1 (5 bases). This CDR3 spans 18 amino acids. Trimming pared 1 base from V and 9 bases from J, leaving 22 bases between. Germline lookup yields CDR1 MDHEN and CDR2 SYDVKM. The CDR3 DNA follows: TGTGCCAGCAGTTTATCCCGGGGGATCGGGGGATGGAGTTCACCCCTCCACTTT. Translating it yields CASSLSRGIGGWSSPLHF.